These 4 T cell receptor beta chains originate from one sample sequenced in a study of blood T cell repertoires in COVID-19 (dated by TCRdb to the early 2020s). Receptors were amplified or captured by the immunoSEQ multiplex PCR assay. TCRdb's version of the immuneACCESS table is confined to in-frame rearrangements and falls short of the full clone set. An unresolved V gene accounts for under half of the shortfall where checked; the remainder is of unknown origin. A total of hundreds of thousands of clones appear in this sample, roughly 86% of them only once. The top ten clones comprise around 9% of the sample. The specimen sequenced was PBMCs or T cells enriched from blood (not recorded which). Every receptor here comes from a woman in her 30s who had recovered from COVID-19.

The V call is TRBV4-1, the J call TRBJ2-1; 8 bases match TRBD2. V was clipped by 0 bases and J by 15 bases; unmatched bases: 13. CDR1 is MGHRA and CDR2 is YSYEKL in the germline V gene. This CDR3 has 15 residues. The CDR3 nucleotides read TGCGCCAGCAGCCAAGATTTCCGATATCGCGGGAGGAGGTTCTTC. It codes for CASSQDFRYRGRRFF.

The genes are TRBV19 and TRBJ1-3; the match to TRBD1 covers 8 bases. This CDR3 comprises 20 residues. Losses at the gene ends were 3 bases for V and 4 bases for J; bases not matched to a gene: 20. CDR1 and CDR2 (germline): LNHDA, SQIVND (reference sequence). CDR3 nucleotide sequence: TGTGCCAGTAGTATGAAAGGAGGGGACAGGATAAGTTCAGGAGGAAACACCATATATTTT. This codes for CASSMKGGDRISSGGNTIYF.

V and J are TRBV27 and TRBJ1-5; D unresolved. CDR1 and CDR2 (germline): MNHEY, SMNVEV (reference sequence). Trimming shortened V by 2 bases and J by 0 bases, and 8 bases separated the two germline ends. There are 15 residues in the CDR3. The CDR3, as DNA: TGTGCCAGCAGTTTACAGAGGAATAGCAATCAGCCCCAGCATTTT. Encoded protein: CASSLQRNSNQPQHF.

This clone was seen just once. The chain couples TRBV29-1 to TRBJ2-2; tentative D call: TRBD2 (6 bases). CDR3 length: 14 amino acids. CDR1 and CDR2 (germline): SQVTM, ANQGSEA. The ends were cut back, 8 bases at V and 9 bases at J, with 22 bases in the middle. The DNA for the CDR3 is TGCAGCTCCTACATGGGGACTCAGGGCAGGGAGCTGTTTTTT. Translation gives CSSYMGTQGRELFF.